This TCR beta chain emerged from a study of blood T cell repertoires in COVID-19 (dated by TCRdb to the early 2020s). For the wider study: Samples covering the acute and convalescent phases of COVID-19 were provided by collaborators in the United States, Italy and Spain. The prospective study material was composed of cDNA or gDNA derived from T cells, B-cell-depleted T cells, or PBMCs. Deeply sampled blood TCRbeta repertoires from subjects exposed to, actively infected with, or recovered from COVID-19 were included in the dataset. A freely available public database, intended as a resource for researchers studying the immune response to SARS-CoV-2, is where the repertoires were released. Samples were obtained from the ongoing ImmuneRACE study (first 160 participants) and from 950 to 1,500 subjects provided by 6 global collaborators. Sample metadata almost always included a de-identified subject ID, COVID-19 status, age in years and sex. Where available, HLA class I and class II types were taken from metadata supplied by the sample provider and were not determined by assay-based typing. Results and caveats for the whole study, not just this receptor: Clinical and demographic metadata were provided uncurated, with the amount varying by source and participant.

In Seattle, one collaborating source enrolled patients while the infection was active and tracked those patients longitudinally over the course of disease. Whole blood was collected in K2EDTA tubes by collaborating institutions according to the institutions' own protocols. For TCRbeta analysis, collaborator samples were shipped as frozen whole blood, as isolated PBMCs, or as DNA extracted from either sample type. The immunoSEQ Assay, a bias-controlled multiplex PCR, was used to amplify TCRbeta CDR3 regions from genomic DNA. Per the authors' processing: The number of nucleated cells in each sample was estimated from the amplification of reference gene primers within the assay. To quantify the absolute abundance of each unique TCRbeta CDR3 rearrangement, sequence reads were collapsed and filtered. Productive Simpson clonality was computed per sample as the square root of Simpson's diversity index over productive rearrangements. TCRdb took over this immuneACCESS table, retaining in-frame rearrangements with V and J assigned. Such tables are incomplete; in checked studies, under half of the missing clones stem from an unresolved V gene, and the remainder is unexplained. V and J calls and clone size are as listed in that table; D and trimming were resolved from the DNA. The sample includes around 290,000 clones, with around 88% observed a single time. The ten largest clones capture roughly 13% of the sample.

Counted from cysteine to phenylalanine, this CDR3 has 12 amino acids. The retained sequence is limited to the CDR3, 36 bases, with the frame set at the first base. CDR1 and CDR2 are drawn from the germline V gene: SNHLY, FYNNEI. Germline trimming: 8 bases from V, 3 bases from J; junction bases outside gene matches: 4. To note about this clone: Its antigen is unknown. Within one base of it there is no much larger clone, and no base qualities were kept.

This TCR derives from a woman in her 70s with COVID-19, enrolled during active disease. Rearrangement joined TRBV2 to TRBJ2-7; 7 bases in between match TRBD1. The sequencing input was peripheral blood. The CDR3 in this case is CASCGQDYEQYF. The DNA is TGTGCCAGCTGTGGACAGGACTACGAGCAGTACTTC.